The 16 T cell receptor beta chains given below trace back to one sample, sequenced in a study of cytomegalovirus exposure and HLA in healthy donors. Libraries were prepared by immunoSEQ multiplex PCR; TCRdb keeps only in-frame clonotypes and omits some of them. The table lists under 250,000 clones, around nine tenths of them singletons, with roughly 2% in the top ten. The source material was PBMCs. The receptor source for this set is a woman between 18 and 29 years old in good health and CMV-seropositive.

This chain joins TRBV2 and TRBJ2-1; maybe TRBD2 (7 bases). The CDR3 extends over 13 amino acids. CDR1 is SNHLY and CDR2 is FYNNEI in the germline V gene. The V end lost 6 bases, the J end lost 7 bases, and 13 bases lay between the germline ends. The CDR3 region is CASSRTRGNEQFF. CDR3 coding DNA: TGTGCCAGCAGCAGGACTAGGGGGAATGAGCAGTTCTTC.

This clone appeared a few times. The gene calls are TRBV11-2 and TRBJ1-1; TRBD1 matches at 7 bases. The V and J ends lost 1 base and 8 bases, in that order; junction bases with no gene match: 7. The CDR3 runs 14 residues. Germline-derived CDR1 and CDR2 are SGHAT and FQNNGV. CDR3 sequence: CASSLGNRGGEAFF. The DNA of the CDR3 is TGTGCCAGCAGCTTAGGCAACAGGGGAGGCGAAGCTTTCTTT.

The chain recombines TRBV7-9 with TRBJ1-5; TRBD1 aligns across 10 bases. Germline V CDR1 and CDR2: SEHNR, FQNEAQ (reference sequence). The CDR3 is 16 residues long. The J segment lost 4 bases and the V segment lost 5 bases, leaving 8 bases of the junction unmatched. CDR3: CASSAGDRGRNQPQHF. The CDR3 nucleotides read TGTGCCAGCAGCGCGGGGGACAGGGGTCGGAATCAGCCCCAGCATTTT.

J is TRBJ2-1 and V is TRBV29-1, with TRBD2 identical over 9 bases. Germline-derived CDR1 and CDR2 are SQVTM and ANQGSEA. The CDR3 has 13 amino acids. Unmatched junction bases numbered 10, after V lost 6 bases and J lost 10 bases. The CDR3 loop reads CSVAGLALLEQFF. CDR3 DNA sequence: TGCAGCGTGGCCGGACTAGCGCTACTCGAGCAGTTCTTC.

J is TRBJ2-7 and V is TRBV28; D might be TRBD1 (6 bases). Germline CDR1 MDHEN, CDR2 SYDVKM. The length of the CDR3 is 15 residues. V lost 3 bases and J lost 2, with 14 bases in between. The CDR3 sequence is CASSFLGQNPYEQYF. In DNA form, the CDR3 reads TGTGCCAGCAGTTTTCTAGGACAGAACCCCTACGAGCAGTACTTC.

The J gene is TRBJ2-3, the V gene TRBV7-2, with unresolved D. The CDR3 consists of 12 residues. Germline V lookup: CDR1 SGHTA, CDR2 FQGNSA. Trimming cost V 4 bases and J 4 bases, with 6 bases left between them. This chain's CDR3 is CASSSQADTQYF. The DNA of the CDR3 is TGTGCCAGCAGCTCACAAGCAGATACGCAGTATTTT.

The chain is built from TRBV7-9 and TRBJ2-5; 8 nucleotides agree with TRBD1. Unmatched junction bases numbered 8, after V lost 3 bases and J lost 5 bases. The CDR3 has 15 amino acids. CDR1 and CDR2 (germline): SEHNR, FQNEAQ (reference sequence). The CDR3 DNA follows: TGTGCCAGCAGCTTCGGACAGGGTTTAGGGGAGACCCAGTACTTC. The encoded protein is CASSFGQGLGETQYF.

The CDR3 spells CASSGQGAGDTQYF. The DNA of the CDR3 is TGCGCCAGCAGTGGACAGGGGGCAGGGGATACGCAGTATTTT. This sequence joins TRBV5-1 and TRBJ2-3, with 11 nucleotides matching TRBD1. CDR1 SGHRS and CDR2 YFSETQ come from the germline V gene. The ends lost 5 bases at V and 6 bases at J; junction bases unmatched: 5. The CDR3 spans 14 residues.

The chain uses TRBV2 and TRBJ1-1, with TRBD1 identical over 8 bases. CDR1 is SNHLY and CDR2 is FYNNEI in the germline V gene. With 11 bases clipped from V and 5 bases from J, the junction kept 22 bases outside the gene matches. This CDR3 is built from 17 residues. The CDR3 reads CAGKRTLDRVRGTEAFF. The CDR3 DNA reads TGTGCCGGAAAGAGGACTTTGGACAGGGTAAGAGGGACTGAAGCTTTCTTT.

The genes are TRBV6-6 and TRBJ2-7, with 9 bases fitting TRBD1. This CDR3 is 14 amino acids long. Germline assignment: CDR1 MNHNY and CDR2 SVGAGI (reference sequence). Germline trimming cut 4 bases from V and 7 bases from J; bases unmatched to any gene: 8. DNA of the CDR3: TGTGCCAGCAGTTCGGTGGGACAGGGTTGGGAGCAGTACTTC. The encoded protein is CASSSVGQGWEQYF.

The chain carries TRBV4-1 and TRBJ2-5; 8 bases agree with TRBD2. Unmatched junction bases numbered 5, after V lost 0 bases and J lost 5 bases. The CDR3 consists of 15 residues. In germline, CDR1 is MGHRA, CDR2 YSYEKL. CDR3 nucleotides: TGCGCCAGCAGCCAAGAATGGCGGGAGGAGGAGACCCAGTACTTC. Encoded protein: CASSQEWREEETQYF.

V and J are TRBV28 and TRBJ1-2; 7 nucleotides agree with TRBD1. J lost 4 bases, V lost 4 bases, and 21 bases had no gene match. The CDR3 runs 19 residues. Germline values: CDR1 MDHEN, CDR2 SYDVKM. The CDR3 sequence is CASSSEGAIVNFEGYGYTF. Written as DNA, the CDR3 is TGTGCCAGCAGTTCAGAGGGGGCGATCGTCAATTTTGAAGGCTATGGCTACACCTTC.

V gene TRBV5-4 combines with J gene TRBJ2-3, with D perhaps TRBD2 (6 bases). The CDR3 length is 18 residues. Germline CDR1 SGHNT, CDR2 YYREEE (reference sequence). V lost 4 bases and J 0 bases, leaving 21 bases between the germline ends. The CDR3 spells CASSPSGVEGPSTDTQYF. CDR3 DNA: TGTGCCAGCAGCCCGTCAGGCGTGGAGGGCCCTAGCACAGATACGCAGTATTTT.

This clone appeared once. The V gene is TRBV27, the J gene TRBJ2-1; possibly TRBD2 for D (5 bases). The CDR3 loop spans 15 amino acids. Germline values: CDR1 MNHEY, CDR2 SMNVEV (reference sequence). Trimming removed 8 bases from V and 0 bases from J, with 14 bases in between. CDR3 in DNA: TGTGCCAGCTACTCGACGGGGAGCTCCTACAATGAGCAGTTCTTC. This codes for CASYSTGSSYNEQFF.

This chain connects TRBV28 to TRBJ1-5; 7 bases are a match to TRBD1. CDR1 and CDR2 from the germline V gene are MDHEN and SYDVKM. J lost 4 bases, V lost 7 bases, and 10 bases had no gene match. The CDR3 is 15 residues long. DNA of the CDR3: TGTGCCAGCAACGTCGACAGGGCTGGTAATCAGCCCCAGCATTTT. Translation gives CASNVDRAGNQPQHF.

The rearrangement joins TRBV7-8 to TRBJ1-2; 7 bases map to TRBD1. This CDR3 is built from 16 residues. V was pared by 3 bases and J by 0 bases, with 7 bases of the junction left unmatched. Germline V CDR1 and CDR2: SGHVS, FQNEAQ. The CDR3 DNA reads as TGTGCCAGCAGCTTCCAGGGGGGACTCGCTAACTATGGCTACACCTTC. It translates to CASSFQGGLANYGYTF.